This TCR beta chain was observed in a study of control samples from healthy donors and cancer patients (dated by TCRdb to about 2020). Library preparation employed the immunoSEQ multiplex PCR assay. Drawn from immuneACCESS, this table holds only the in-frame rearrangements with V and J called that TCRdb kept. Clones are partly lost; checked studies trace under half to an unresolved V gene and leave the rest unexplained. The table for this sample lists about 160,000 clones; around 94% of them were counted only once. The ten largest clones capture less than 15% of the sample. Measured from the cysteine to the phenylalanine, the CDR3 is 13 residues long. Kept here is only the CDR3 DNA, which spans 39 bases and is read in frame from base 1. CDR1 and CDR2, looked up from the germline V gene, are SGDLS and YYNGEE. The V end loses 3 bases and the J end loses 5 bases, and a stretch of 11 bases separates them.

Comment on this clone: No antigen is known for it. Base qualities are missing; no much larger clone stands one base away.

The sample taken for sequencing was PBMCs. The receptor was derived from a man aged 60 to 75 with colorectal cancer. The chain is assembled from TRBV9 and TRBJ1-1; perhaps TRBD1 is the D gene, with 6 bases matching. The CDR3 reads as follows: CASSATGRTEAFF. The nucleotides read TGTGCCAGCAGCGCAACAGGGAGGACTGAAGCTTTCTTT.